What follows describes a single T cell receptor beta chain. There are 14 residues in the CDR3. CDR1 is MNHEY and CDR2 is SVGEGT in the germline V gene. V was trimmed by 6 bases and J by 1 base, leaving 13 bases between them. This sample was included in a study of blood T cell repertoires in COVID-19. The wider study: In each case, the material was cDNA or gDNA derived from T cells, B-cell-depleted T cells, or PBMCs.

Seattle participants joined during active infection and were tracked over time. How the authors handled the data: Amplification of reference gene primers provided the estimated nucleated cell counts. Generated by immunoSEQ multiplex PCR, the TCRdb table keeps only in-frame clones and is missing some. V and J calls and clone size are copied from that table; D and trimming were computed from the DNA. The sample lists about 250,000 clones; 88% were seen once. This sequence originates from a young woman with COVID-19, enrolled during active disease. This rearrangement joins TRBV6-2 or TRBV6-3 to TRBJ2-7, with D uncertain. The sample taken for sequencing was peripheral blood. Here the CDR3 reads CASSRDGGSYEQYF. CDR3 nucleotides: TGTGCCAGCAGCAGAGACGGCGGTTCCTACGAGCAGTACTTC.